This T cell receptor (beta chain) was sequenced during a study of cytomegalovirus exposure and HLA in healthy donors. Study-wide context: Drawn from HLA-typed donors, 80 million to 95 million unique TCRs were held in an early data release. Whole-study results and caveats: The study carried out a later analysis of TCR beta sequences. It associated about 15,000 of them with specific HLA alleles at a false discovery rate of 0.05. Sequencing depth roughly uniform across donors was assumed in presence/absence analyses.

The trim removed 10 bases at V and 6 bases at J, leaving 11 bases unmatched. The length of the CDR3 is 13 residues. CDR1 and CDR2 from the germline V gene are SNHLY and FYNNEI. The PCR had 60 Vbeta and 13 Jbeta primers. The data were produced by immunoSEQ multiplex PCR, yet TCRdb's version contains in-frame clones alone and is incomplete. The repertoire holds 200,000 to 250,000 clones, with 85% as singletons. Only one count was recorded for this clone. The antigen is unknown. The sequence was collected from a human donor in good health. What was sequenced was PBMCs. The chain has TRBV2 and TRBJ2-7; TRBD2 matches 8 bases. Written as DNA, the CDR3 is TGTGCCAACGGACTAGCCCGCTTTGGCGAGCAGTACTTC. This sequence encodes CANGLARFGEQYF. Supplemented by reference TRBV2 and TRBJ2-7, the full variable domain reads EPEVTQTPSHQVTQMGQEVILRCVPISNHLYFYWYRQILGQKVEFLVSFYNNEISEKSEIFDDQFSVERPDGSNFTLKIRSTKLEDSAMYFCANGLARFGEQYFGPGTRLTVT.